This passage covers 27 T cell receptor beta chains from one sample sequenced in a study of OX40 agonist ivuxolimab in advanced cancers. Sequencing used immunoSEQ multiplex PCR; TCRdb keeps in-frame clones, though not all of them. The data show roughly 80,000 clones, with 70% to 90% seen just once and around 1.8% held by the top ten. The specimen comprised CD4+ or CD8+ T cells sorted from blood, sampled in a trial of the OX40 agonist ivuxolimab. These receptors all stem from an adult with an advanced solid tumor such as melanoma, head and neck, liver or kidney cancer.

The count of this clone is one. V usage is TRBV7-6 and J usage is TRBJ2-5, with 11 bases fitting TRBD2. V shed 3 bases, J shed 1 base, and the junction held 4 bases outside the gene matches. This CDR3 has 16 residues. Germline-derived CDR1 and CDR2 are SGHVS and FNYEAQ. The CDR3 DNA is TGTGCCAGCAGCTTGGGGCTAGCGGGGGGCCAAGAGACCCAGTACTTC. As protein: CASSLGLAGGQETQYF.

This chain joins TRBV5-1 and TRBJ2-3, with D perhaps matching TRBD2 (6 bases). V lost 4 bases, J lost 3 bases, and 9 bases lay in between. Germline CDR1 is SGHRS and CDR2 is YFSETQ. This CDR3 has 13 amino acids. The CDR3 DNA sequence: TGCGCCAGCAGCAGGAGGGCAACAGATACGCAGTATTTT. It is translated as CASSRRATDTQYF.

This clone showed up just a few times. This chain connects TRBV5-1 to TRBJ2-7; 13 bases agree with TRBD2. This CDR3 region has 14 residues. CDR1 and CDR2 (germline): SGHRS, YFSETQ. J was trimmed by 7 bases and V by 4 bases; bases with no gene match: 5. The DNA for the CDR3 is TGCGCCAGCAGCCCTTCGACTAGCGGGAGGGAGCAGTACTTC. Its translation is CASSPSTSGREQYF.

V and J are TRBV7-2 and TRBJ2-3; 16 bases align to TRBD2. CDR1 and CDR2 from the germline V gene are SGHTA and FQGNSA. V lost 5 bases to trimming and J lost 4 bases; unmatched junction nucleotides: 6. This CDR3 is 17 amino acids long. For the CDR3, the DNA is TGTGCCAGCAGCAAGGGACTAGCGGGGGGGCAGGCAGATACGCAGTATTTT. Translation gives CASSKGLAGGQADTQYF. Full variable domain (remainder filled in from reference TRBV7-2 and TRBJ2-3): GAGVSQSPSNKVTEKGKDVELRCDPISGHTALYWYRQSLGQGLEFLIYFQGNSAPDKSGLPSDRFSAERTGGSVSTLTIQRTQQEDSAVYLCASSKGLAGGQADTQYFGPGTRLTVL.

J is TRBJ1-5 and V is TRBV6-1; tentative D call: TRBD1 (5 bases). The CDR3 is 15 residues long. Germline CDR1 MNHNS, CDR2 SASEGT. V lost 1 base to trimming and J lost 5 bases, with 12 bases between them. CDR3 sequence: CASSEVRGRHQPQHF. The CDR3 coding sequence is TGTGCCAGCAGTGAAGTAAGGGGACGGCATCAGCCCCAGCATTTT.

This clone has only a few counts. The chain links TRBV11-2 to TRBJ2-5; tentatively, D is TRBD1 (6 bases). CDR1 SGHAT and CDR2 FQNNGV come from the germline V gene. This CDR3 has 13 residues. Deletions cut 3 bases from V and 2 bases from J, with 7 bases between. CDR3 sequence reads: CASSFDRQETQYF. The DNA for the CDR3 is TGTGCCAGCAGCTTTGACAGGCAAGAGACCCAGTACTTC.

The chain couples TRBV10-3 to TRBJ1-2; D possibly corresponds to TRBD1 (6 bases). Germline loops: CDR1 ENHRY, CDR2 SYGVKD. Trimming pared 3 bases from V and 8 bases from J, leaving 19 bases between. The CDR3 is 15 amino acids. The CDR3 reads CAISDYRVRDDGYTF. The CDR3 nucleotides read TGTGCCATCAGTGACTACAGGGTTCGGGATGACGGCTACACCTTC.

V gene TRBV18 combines with J gene TRBJ2-1, with 8 bases lining up with TRBD1. V gave up 3 bases and J gave up 5 bases; unmatched junction bases: 9. The CDR3 is made up of 16 amino acids. Germline-derived CDR1 and CDR2 are KGHSH and LQKENI. The CDR3 sequence is CASSPVWGTGDNEQFF. CDR3 coding DNA: TGTGCCAGCTCACCGGTTTGGGGGACAGGAGACAATGAGCAGTTCTTC.

This chain joins TRBV29-1 and TRBJ1-5, with 7 bases lining up with TRBD1. The length of the CDR3 is 12 residues. Germline V CDR1 and CDR2: SQVTM, ANQGSEA. V trimming: 6 bases; J trimming: 6 bases; junction bases outside the gene matches: 5. CDR3 amino acids: CSVKGAGQPQHF. CDR3 coding DNA: TGCAGCGTGAAGGGGGCGGGTCAGCCCCAGCATTTT.

The chain couples TRBV11-2 to TRBJ1-1; the match to TRBD1 covers 9 bases. Germline CDR1 and CDR2: SGHAT and FQNNGV. J gave up 1 base and V 5 bases, and 2 bases lay outside the gene matches. The CDR3 has 14 residues. The CDR3 sequence is CASSPDRGNTEAFF. The CDR3 DNA follows: TGTGCCAGCAGCCCGGACAGGGGGAACACTGAAGCTTTCTTT.

This chain joins TRBV5-4 and TRBJ2-2; D is unclear. The germline V gene encodes CDR1 SGHNT and CDR2 YYREEE (reference sequence). The CDR3 is 14 amino acids. With 4 bases removed from V and 3 bases from J, the gap between germline ends came to 10 bases. The CDR3 sequence is CASSPRLDTGELFF. In DNA, the CDR3 is TGTGCCAGCAGCCCAAGGCTGGACACCGGGGAGCTGTTTTTT.

In the case of this clone: Other nucleotide sequences from this sample produce the same CDR3. The chain joins TRBV6-1 to TRBJ1-1; unclear D gene. Germline CDR1 and CDR2: MNHNS and SASEGT. The CDR3 runs to 13 residues. The ends were cut back, 4 bases at V and 1 base at J, with 7 bases in the middle. The CDR3 loop reads CASSGQENTEAFF. Written as DNA, the CDR3 is TGTGCCAGCAGTGGTCAGGAGAACACTGAAGCTTTCTTT.

The chain is built from TRBV7-9 and TRBJ2-1; no definite D call. V was clipped by 2 bases and J by 15 bases, with 14 bases between them. The CDR3 is 12 amino acids. Germline V gene sequence: CDR1 SEHNR, CDR2 FQNEAQ (reference sequence). CDR3 residues: CASSLIDQAWFF. Written as DNA, the CDR3 is TGTGCCAGCAGCTTAATAGACCAGGCTTGGTTCTTC.

The genes are TRBV14 and TRBJ1-6, with 8 bases lining up with TRBD1. J gave up 7 bases and V 1 base, and 6 bases lay outside the gene matches. CDR1 and CDR2 from the germline V gene are SGHDN and FVKESK. The CDR3 length is 16 residues. The CDR3: CASSQVRTGPNSPLHF. The CDR3 nucleotides read TGTGCCAGCAGCCAAGTGAGGACAGGGCCAAATTCACCCCTCCACTTT.

J is TRBJ1-5 and V is TRBV19, with D possibly TRBD1 on 6 matching bases. The length of the CDR3 is 15 residues. Germline V gives CDR1 LNHDA, CDR2 SQIVND (reference sequence). The V end was cut by 3 bases, the J end by 0 bases, with 9 bases between. Written as DNA, the CDR3 is TGTGCCAGTAGTATGGGGGCCTTTAGCAATCAGCCCCAGCATTTT. Translated, it gives CASSMGAFSNQPQHF.

DNA for the CDR3: TGTGCCATCAGTGGAGGACAGTTGAGCAATCAGCCCCAGCATTTT. It encodes CAISGGQLSNQPQHF. The chain combines TRBV10-3 with TRBJ1-5; D possibly corresponds to TRBD1 (6 bases). V was trimmed by 4 bases and J by 1 base, leaving 11 bases between them. Germline values: CDR1 ENHRY, CDR2 SYGVKD. The CDR3 length is 15 residues.

This clone was picked up one time. The rearrangement links TRBV6-1 to TRBJ1-1; tentatively, D is TRBD1 (5 bases). The CDR3 has 16 amino acids. CDR1 is MNHNS, CDR2 SASEGT, per germline. The V gene lost 2 bases and the J gene lost 6 bases, with 19 bases spanning the gap. The CDR3 DNA follows: TGTGCCAGCAGTGAACAGGGTCTGGTAGAATCGGCTGAAGCTTTCTTT. Residues: CASSEQGLVESAEAFF.

The J gene is TRBJ2-1, the V gene TRBV6-5; tentative D call: TRBD2 (6 bases). V lost 2 bases, J lost 9 bases, and 14 bases lay in between. Germline lookup yields CDR1 MNHEY and CDR2 SVGAGI. The CDR3 loop spans 14 amino acids. The CDR3 DNA reads as TGTGCCAGCAGTTACGGCCGGAGGGCGGGTGAGCAGTTCTTC. As protein: CASSYGRRAGEQFF.

The genes are TRBV30 and TRBJ1-1; D is undetermined. Germline CDR1 and CDR2: GTSNPN and SVGIG (reference sequence). The V gene lost 1 base and the J gene lost 0 bases, with 9 bases spanning the gap. The CDR3 is made up of 14 amino acids. The CDR3 DNA follows: TGTGCCTGGAGTGGGACGGTTTTGAACACTGAAGCTTTCTTT. Amino acids: CAWSGTVLNTEAFF.

This clone was recorded only once. V and J are TRBV5-1 and TRBJ2-7, with no clear D. Per the germline V gene, CDR1 is SGHRS and CDR2 is YFSETQ. CDR3 size: 15 residues. V gave up 0 bases and J gave up 4 bases, with 14 bases separating them. The DNA for the CDR3 is TGCGCCAGCAGCTTGGCCGGTCCAGCCACTTACGAGCAGTACTTC. Amino acid sequence: CASSLAGPATYEQYF. Complete variable domain (other parts from reference TRBV5-1 and TRBJ2-7): KAGVTQTPRYLIKTRGQQVTLSCSPISGHRSVSWYQQTPGQGLQFLFEYFSETQRNKGNFPGRFSGRQFSNSRSEMNVSTLELGDSALYLCASSLAGPATYEQYFGPGTRLTVT.

J is TRBJ2-7 and V is TRBV2; 9 positions match TRBD1. Trimming at V came to 7 bases and at J to 3 bases, leaving 7 bases not matched to a gene. CDR1 and CDR2 (germline): SNHLY, FYNNEI. The CDR3 covers 14 residues. The CDR3, as DNA: TGTGCCAGCATTTCCGGGACAGGGATCTACGAGCAGTACTTC. Amino acid sequence: CASISGTGIYEQYF.

V is TRBV18 and J is TRBJ1-1; D is uncertain. The V gene's germline CDR1 is KGHSH and CDR2 LQKENI. The CDR3 sequence is 13 residues long. The V end was cut by 3 bases, the J end by 2 bases, with 7 bases between. The CDR3 sequence is CASSPEGNTEAFF. CDR3 DNA sequence: TGTGCCAGCTCACCTGAGGGCAACACTGAAGCTTTCTTT. Looking up the rest from reference TRBV18 and TRBJ1-1 gives the full variable domain: NAGVMQNPRHLVRRRGQEARLRCSPMKGHSHVYWYRQLPEEGLKFMVYLQKENIIDESGMPKERFSAEFPKEGPSILRIQQVVRGDSAAYFCASSPEGNTEAFFGQGTRLTVV.

The genes are TRBV18 and TRBJ2-7; the match to TRBD2 covers 13 bases. CDR1 and CDR2 from the germline V gene are KGHSH and LQKENI. Trimming removed 0 bases from V and 5 bases from J; junction bases left unmatched: 4. The CDR3 is made up of 16 amino acids. The CDR3, as DNA: TGTGCCAGCTCACCACCAGGACTAGCGGGAGCCCACGAGCAGTACTTC. It codes for CASSPPGLAGAHEQYF. The full variable domain, rest sourced from reference TRBV18 and TRBJ2-7, is NAGVMQNPRHLVRRRGQEARLRCSPMKGHSHVYWYRQLPEEGLKFMVYLQKENIIDESGMPKERFSAEFPKEGPSILRIQQVVRGDSAAYFCASSPPGLAGAHEQYFGPGTRLTVT.

V is TRBV7-6 and J is TRBJ2-1; TRBD2 might be the D (5 bases). Germline-derived CDR1 and CDR2 are SGHVS and FNYEAQ. CDR3 length equals 15 residues. The V end was cut by 0 bases, the J end by 2 bases, with 8 bases between. CDR3 sequence: CASSLAGAAYNEQFF. CDR3 coding DNA: TGTGCCAGCAGCTTAGCGGGAGCCGCCTACAATGAGCAGTTCTTC.

J is TRBJ2-3 and V is TRBV11-1; D remains unclear. The CDR3 sequence is 12 residues long. The V gene's germline CDR1 is SGHAT and CDR2 FQDESV (reference sequence). The ends were cut back, 5 bases at V and 6 bases at J, with 9 bases in the middle. The CDR3 coding sequence is TGTGCCAGCAGCCCCTCGCGGGATACGCAGTATTTT. This sequence encodes CASSPSRDTQYF.

CDR3 coding DNA: TGCGCCAGCAGCCATGGGGTTGGGGACAAAAACATTCAGTACTTC. Its protein product is CASSHGVGDKNIQYF. The V gene is TRBV5-1, the J gene TRBJ2-4; D not resolved. The germline V gene encodes CDR1 SGHRS and CDR2 YFSETQ. This CDR3 has 15 amino acids. With 4 bases removed from V and 3 bases from J, the gap between germline ends came to 14 bases.

The chain joins TRBV7-3 to TRBJ2-3; D not resolved. This CDR3 comprises 12 residues. The V gene's germline CDR1 is SGHTA and CDR2 FQGTGA. Trimming shortened V by 5 bases and J by 0 bases, and 3 bases separated the two germline ends. CDR3 in amino acids: CASSPSTDTQYF. CDR3 nucleotide sequence: TGTGCCAGCAGCCCTAGCACAGATACGCAGTATTTT.